This TCR beta chain was found in a study of identical twins. TCRdb reanalysed the 5' RACE reads using MiXCR and keeps one entry per CDR3 protein. The sample shows roughly 1,500,000 distinct CDR3 sequences, about 30% of them seen only once. This clonotype appeared many times. V was clipped by 5 bases and J by 0 bases, with 10 bases between them. Germline loops: CDR1 MNHEY, CDR2 SMNVEV (reference sequence). This CDR3 contains 14 residues. The sequence was collected from a newborn girl in good health. Sequenced input: cord blood. This chain links TRBV27 with TRBJ1-2; the D gene is possibly TRBD1 (5 bases). This CDR3 is CASSRGISNYGYTF. CDR3 nucleotide sequence: TGTGCCAGCAGTAGGGGAATATCTAACTATGGCTACACCTTC.